The 23 T cell receptor beta chains below all came from one sample that was sequenced in a study of blood T cell repertoires in COVID-19. The protocol was immunoSEQ multiplex PCR, while the TCRdb copy is restricted to in-frame clones and leaves out a portion. The sample consists of fewer than 350,000 clones, about 85% of them appearing once. Sequencing input: peripheral blood. These receptors came from a woman aged 45-60 years with active or convalescent COVID-19.

The chain links TRBV6-1 to TRBJ1-1; 8 bases map to TRBD1. Germline V CDR1 and CDR2: MNHNS, SASEGT. V lost 6 bases and J lost 0; bases outside the gene matches: 6. The CDR3 loop spans 15 amino acids. CDR3 region: CASSTGGGMNTEAFF. The CDR3 DNA sequence: TGTGCCAGCAGCACAGGGGGGGGCATGAACACTGAAGCTTTCTTT.

The chain recombines TRBV7-2 with TRBJ2-5; D is perhaps TRBD2 (6 bases). This CDR3 has 14 residues. Trimming took 4 bases from V and 2 from J, leaving 11 bases between them. Germline V gene data show CDR1 as SGHTA and CDR2 as FQGNSA. The CDR3 coding sequence is TGTGCCAGCAGCTCTGAGGGACTTCAAGAGACCCAGTACTTC. It codes for CASSSEGLQETQYF. Drawing the rest from reference TRBV7-2 and TRBJ2-5, the complete variable domain is GAGVSQSPSNKVTEKGKDVELRCDPISGHTALYWYRQSLGQGLEFLIYFQGNSAPDKSGLPSDRFSAERTGGSVSTLTIQRTQQEDSAVYLCASSSEGLQETQYFGPGTRLLVL.

This clone was observed a single time. The chain uses TRBV5-1 and TRBJ1-2, with D unresolved. The length of the CDR3 is 15 residues. The V and J ends lost 2 bases and 7 bases respectively, with 18 bases between them. From germline, CDR1 is SGHRS and CDR2 YFSETQ. The CDR3 nucleotides read TGCGCCAGCAGCTTCGGGAACCAAGGAGGAGGTGGCTACACCTTC. Translated: CASSFGNQGGGGYTF.

The chain combines TRBV28 with TRBJ1-6; 9 bases agree with TRBD1. The CDR3 has 15 amino acids. V was clipped by 5 bases and J by 7 bases; unmatched bases: 6. Germline V gene data show CDR1 as MDHEN and CDR2 as SYDVKM. CDR3 sequence (DNA): TGTGCCAGCAGTCGGGACAGGGTTGGGAATTCACCCCTCCACTTT. It yields the protein CASSRDRVGNSPLHF.

The rearrangement uses TRBV5-4 and TRBJ2-1; tentatively, D is TRBD2 (6 bases). The germline V gene encodes CDR1 SGHNT and CDR2 YYREEE (reference sequence). Trimming took off 0 bases at V and 3 bases at J, with 10 bases between the two ends. The CDR3 extends over 15 amino acids. The CDR3 DNA sequence: TGTGCCAGCAGCTTGGACCTAGCGTACTACAATGAGCAGTTCTTC. Amino acid sequence: CASSLDLAYYNEQFF. Drawing the rest from reference TRBV5-4 and TRBJ2-1, the complete variable domain is ETGVTQSPTHLIKTRGQQVTLRCSSQSGHNTVSWYQQALGQGPQFIFQYYREEENGRGNFPPRFSGLQFPNYSSELNVNALELDDSALYLCASSLDLAYYNEQFFGPGTRLTVL.

The chain is built from TRBV5-6 and TRBJ2-7; 7 nucleotides agree with TRBD2. Germline V gene data show CDR1 as SGHDT and CDR2 as YYEEEE. V shed 4 bases and J 4 bases; nucleotides not matched to a gene: 14. CDR3 length equals 16 residues. This chain's CDR3 is CASSPRGGSRVYEQYF. DNA for the CDR3: TGTGCCAGCAGCCCCCGAGGCGGGAGCCGAGTATACGAGCAGTACTTC. Together with reference TRBV5-6 and TRBJ2-7, the CDR3 gives the full variable domain: DAGVTQSPTHLIKTRGQQVTLRCSPKSGHDTVSWYQQALGQGPQFIFQYYEEEERQRGNFPDRFSGHQFPNYSSELNVNALLLGDSALYLCASSPRGGSRVYEQYFGPGTRLTVT.

The chain is built from TRBV6-1 and TRBJ2-7, with TRBD1 matching over 7 bases. The germline V gene encodes CDR1 MNHNS and CDR2 SASEGT. The CDR3 extends over 16 amino acids. J gave up 2 bases and V 4 bases, and 11 bases lay outside the gene matches. CDR3 amino acids: CASSATNTGTAYEQYF. The CDR3 nucleotides are TGTGCCAGCAGTGCAACTAATACCGGGACAGCCTACGAGCAGTACTTC.

CDR3 coding DNA: TGTGCCGCTACAGGGTCCGGGGAGCTGTTTTTT. Protein: CAATGSGELFF. The J gene is TRBJ2-2, the V gene TRBV10-3, with a possible D match to TRBD1 (6 bases). Trimming shortened V by 11 bases and J by 6 bases, and 10 bases separated the two germline ends. Germline V gene data show CDR1 as ENHRY and CDR2 as SYGVKD. The CDR3 has 11 residues.

This rearrangement joins TRBV30 to TRBJ2-2; D is unclear. Trimming left V 0 bases short and J 2 bases short, with 4 bases between. Germline CDR1 reads GTSNPN; CDR2 reads SVGIG (reference sequence). The length of the CDR3 is 13 residues. CDR3 in amino acids: CAWSVLNTGELFF. CDR3 bases: TGTGCCTGGAGTGTTCTTAACACCGGGGAGCTGTTTTTT.

The sample holds one count of this clone. The chain recombines TRBV5-1 with TRBJ2-7, with 9 positions matching TRBD1. This CDR3 has 15 amino acids. J gave up 3 bases and V 3 bases, and 7 bases lay outside the gene matches. Looked up from germline, CDR1 is SGHRS and CDR2 is YFSETQ. CDR3 in DNA: TGCGCCAGCAGCTCGAAGACAGGGGGGAACTACGAGCAGTACTTC. It is translated as CASSSKTGGNYEQYF.

This rearrangement joins TRBV6-5 to TRBJ2-6; D gene unclear. From germline, CDR1 is MNHEY and CDR2 SVGAGI. The CDR3 spans 14 residues. Deletions cut 2 bases from V and 4 bases from J, with 6 bases between. CDR3 loop: CASSYGLGANVLTF. As DNA, the CDR3 is TGTGCCAGCAGTTACGGGCTAGGGGCCAACGTCCTGACTTTC.

CDR3: CASNRGRTTQETQYF. The CDR3 DNA reads TGTGCCAGCAACCGCGGTCGAACCACCCAAGAGACCCAGTACTTC. The chain combines TRBV7-8 with TRBJ2-5; D remains unclear. Germline V gene data show CDR1 as SGHVS and CDR2 as FQNEAQ. The CDR3 contains 15 residues. V shed 7 bases and J shed 1 base, with 16 bases lying between them.

CDR3 coding DNA: TGCGCCAGCAGCTTGGGAGGACTAGCGGGACAAGAGACCCAGTACTTC. It translates to CASSLGGLAGQETQYF. This chain uses TRBV5-1 with TRBJ2-5; 12 positions agree with TRBD2. CDR1 and CDR2 (germline): SGHRS, YFSETQ. Unmatched junction bases numbered 2, after V lost 0 bases and J lost 2 bases. The CDR3 length is 16 residues.

V gene TRBV5-1 combines with J gene TRBJ2-7; 11 bases are shared with TRBD2. Trimming cost V 4 bases and J 3 bases; bases outside gene matches: 15. The CDR3 is 18 amino acids. Germline V lookup: CDR1 SGHRS, CDR2 YFSETQ. CDR3 protein: CASSLGLAGLDGFYEQYF. For the CDR3, the DNA is TGCGCCAGCAGCCTCGGACTAGCGGGCCTTGATGGGTTCTACGAGCAGTACTTC.

The chain has TRBV3-1 (or the pseudogene TRBV3-2) and TRBJ2-7, with 10 bases that match TRBD2. Germline V CDR1 and CDR2: LGHDT, YNNKEL (reference sequence). The CDR3 covers 15 residues. V dropped 2 bases and J dropped 4; count of bases not matched to a gene: 5. In DNA form, the CDR3 reads TGTGCCAGCAGCCAACTAGCGGGAGCTGGATACGAGCAGTACTTC. Protein sequence: CASSQLAGAGYEQYF.

The rearrangement uses TRBV4-1 and TRBJ1-5; a weak D match, TRBD1 (6 bases). Deletions cut 0 bases from V and 10 bases from J, with 16 bases between. This CDR3 comprises 15 residues. Germline V gene sequence: CDR1 MGHRA, CDR2 YSYEKL. The CDR3 region is CASSQEQTGARPQHF. As DNA, the CDR3 is TGCGCCAGCAGCCAAGAGCAGACAGGAGCCCGACCCCAGCATTTT.

This clone was recorded once. CDR3 DNA: TGTGCCAGTAGTATTCGGACTAGCGAGGCAGATACGCAGTATTTT. Encoded protein: CASSIRTSEADTQYF. The V call is TRBV19, the J call TRBJ2-3; TRBD2 agrees at 9 bases. CDR3 length equals 15 residues. From germline, CDR1 is LNHDA and CDR2 SQIVND (reference sequence). V shed 3 bases, J shed 4 bases, and the junction held 5 bases outside the gene matches.

The V and J genes are TRBV4-1 and TRBJ1-1, with D possibly matching TRBD1 (6 bases). The ends were cut back, 4 bases at V and 1 base at J, with 13 bases in the middle. The CDR3 consists of 15 residues. Germline V CDR1 and CDR2: MGHRA, YSYEKL. CDR3 in DNA: TGCGCCAGCAGCCGGACAGTCGACAGGAACACTGAAGCTTTCTTT. Its translation is CASSRTVDRNTEAFF.

This clone is a singleton in its sample. V and J are TRBV2 and TRBJ2-1; D may be TRBD2 (7 bases). The CDR3 contains 15 residues. Trimming removed 7 bases at V and 6 bases at J, with 19 bases between. Germline V gives CDR1 SNHLY, CDR2 FYNNEI. CDR3 amino acids: CASIGGGGPGNEQFF. The CDR3 nucleotides are TGTGCCAGCATTGGAGGGGGAGGGCCGGGCAATGAGCAGTTCTTC.

In its sample, this clone was seen a few times. The chain is built from TRBV10-3 and TRBJ1-2; 9 nucleotides agree with TRBD1. The CDR3 spans 16 residues. Germline V CDR1 and CDR2: ENHRY, SYGVKD. The V gene end was trimmed by 2 bases and the J gene end by 4 bases; junction bases not matched to a gene: 8. This chain's CDR3 is CAISEEKQGATYGYTF. The DNA of the CDR3 is TGTGCCATCAGTGAGGAAAAACAGGGGGCTACCTATGGCTACACCTTC.

The rearrangement joins TRBV24-1 to TRBJ1-3, with a possible D match to TRBD1 (5 bases). Trimming took off 6 bases at V and 10 bases at J, with 12 bases between the two ends. The CDR3 runs 12 residues. Germline CDR1 KGHDR, CDR2 SFDVKD. CDR3 region: CATSKGPGTIYF. The CDR3 DNA is TGTGCCACCAGTAAAGGGCCAGGGACCATATATTTT.

A single count supports this clone. The rearrangement uses TRBV5-1 and TRBJ2-1; D is possibly TRBD2 (5 bases). The ends were cut back, 5 bases at V and 1 base at J, with 13 bases in the middle. Germline CDR1 and CDR2: SGHRS and YFSETQ. The CDR3 has 15 amino acids. DNA of the CDR3: TGCGCCAGCAGGGGTACGGGGAGTTCCTACAATGAGCAGTTCTTC. Amino acid sequence: CASRGTGSSYNEQFF.

CDR3 sequence: CASSFGGSGNTIYF. CDR3 nucleotide sequence: TGTGCCAGCAGCTTCGGGGGATCTGGAAACACCATATATTTT. The gene calls are TRBV11-2 and TRBJ1-3; D is possibly TRBD1 (5 bases). The length of the CDR3 is 14 residues. Germline V CDR1 and CDR2: SGHAT, FQNNGV. V dropped 3 bases and J dropped 1 base, with 7 bases sitting between them. Based on the CDR3 plus reference TRBV11-2 and TRBJ1-3, the full variable domain is EAGVAQSPRYKIIEKRQSVAFWCNPISGHATLYWYQQILGQGPKLLIQFQNNGVVDDSQLPKDRFSAERLKGVDSTLKIQPAKLEDSAVYLCASSFGGSGNTIYFGEGSWLTVV.